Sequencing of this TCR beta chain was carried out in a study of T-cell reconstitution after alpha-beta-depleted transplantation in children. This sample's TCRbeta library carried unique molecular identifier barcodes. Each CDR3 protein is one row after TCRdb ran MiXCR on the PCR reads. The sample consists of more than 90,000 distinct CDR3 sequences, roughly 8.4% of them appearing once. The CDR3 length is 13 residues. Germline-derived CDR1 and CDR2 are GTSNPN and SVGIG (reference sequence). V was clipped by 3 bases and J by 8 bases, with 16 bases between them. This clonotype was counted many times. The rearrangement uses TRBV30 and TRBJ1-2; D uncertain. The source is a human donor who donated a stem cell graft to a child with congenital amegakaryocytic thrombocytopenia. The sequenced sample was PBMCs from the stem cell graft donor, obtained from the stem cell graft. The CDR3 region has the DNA TGTGCCTGGAGCTCTGGATTCTCGGGGGGCTACACCTTC. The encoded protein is CAWSSGFSGGYTF.